Here is one T cell receptor (beta chain) with its context. Its antigen is not identified. The CDR3 end falls 3 residues outside the read, so it is completed with the germline J gene. The data derive from a study of T cells in women clearing cervical HPV infection. Study overall: Case blood drawn at lesion detection; control blood after infection cleared.

All participants had a single incident cervical HPV16 infection, and prevalent HPV16 infections were excluded. The germline gives CDR1 SGHRS, CDR2 YFSETQ. This CDR3 region has 14 residues. Trimming took 1 base from V and 5 from J, leaving 12 bases between them. Findings and caveats of the study: T-cell numbers per sample were unknown and may explain richness differences.

Profiled with immunoSEQ multiplex PCR; TCRdb holds only in-frame clones, not every one. The sample totals 25,000 to 30,000 clones. Sequencing input: blood buffy coat. The chain recombines TRBV5-1 with TRBJ1-1; a possible D gene is TRBD1 (5 bases). The sequence was obtained from a woman aged 18 to 75 with a cervical HPV16 infection that either progressed to CIN3+ or cleared (not recorded which). The CDR3 here is CASSLMRAGTEAFF. Partial CDR3 DNA: TGCGCCAGCAGCTTGATGAGGGCAGGGACTGAA.